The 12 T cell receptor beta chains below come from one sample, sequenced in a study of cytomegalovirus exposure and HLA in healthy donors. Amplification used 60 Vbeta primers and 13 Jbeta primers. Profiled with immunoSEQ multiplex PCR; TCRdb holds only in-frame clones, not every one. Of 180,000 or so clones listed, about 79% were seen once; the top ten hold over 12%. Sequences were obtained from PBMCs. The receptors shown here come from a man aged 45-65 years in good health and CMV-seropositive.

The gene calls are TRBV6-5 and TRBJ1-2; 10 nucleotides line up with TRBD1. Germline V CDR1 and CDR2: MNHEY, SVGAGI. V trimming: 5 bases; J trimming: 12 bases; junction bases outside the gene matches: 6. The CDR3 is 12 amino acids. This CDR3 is CASSTPGTGDTF. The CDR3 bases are TGTGCCAGCAGTACGCCCGGGACAGGGGACACCTTC.

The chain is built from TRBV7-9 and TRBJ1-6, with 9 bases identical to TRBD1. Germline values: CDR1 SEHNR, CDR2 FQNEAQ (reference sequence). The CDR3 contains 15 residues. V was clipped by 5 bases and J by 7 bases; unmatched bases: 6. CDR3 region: CASSPAGTGNSPLHF. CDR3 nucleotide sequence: TGTGCCAGCAGCCCCGCTGGGACAGGGAATTCACCCCTCCACTTT.

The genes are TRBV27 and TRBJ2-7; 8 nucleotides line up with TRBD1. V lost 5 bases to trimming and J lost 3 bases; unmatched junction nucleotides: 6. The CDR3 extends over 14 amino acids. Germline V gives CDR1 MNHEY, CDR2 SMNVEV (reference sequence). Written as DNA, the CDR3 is TGTGCCAGCAGTCCCAGACAGGGGATCTACGAGCAGTACTTC. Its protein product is CASSPRQGIYEQYF.

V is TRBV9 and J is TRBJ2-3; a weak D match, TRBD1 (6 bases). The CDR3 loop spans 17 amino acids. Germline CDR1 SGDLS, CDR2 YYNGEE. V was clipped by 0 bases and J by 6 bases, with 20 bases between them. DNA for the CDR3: TGTGCCAGCAGCGTAGGGTTTGGGGGCGAAAAACTCGATACGCAGTATTTT. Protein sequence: CASSVGFGGEKLDTQYF.

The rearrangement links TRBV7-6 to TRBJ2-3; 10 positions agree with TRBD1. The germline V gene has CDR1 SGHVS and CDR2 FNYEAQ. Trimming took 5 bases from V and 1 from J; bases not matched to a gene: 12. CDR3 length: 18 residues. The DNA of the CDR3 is TGTGCCAGCAGCCCCGGGACAGGGGCGTTTCGAGGCACAGATACGCAGTATTTT. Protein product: CASSPGTGAFRGTDTQYF. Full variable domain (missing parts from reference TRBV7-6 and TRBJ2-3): GAGVSQSPRYKVTKRGQDVALRCDPISGHVSLYWYRQALGQGPEFLTYFNYEAQQDKSGLPNDRFSAERPEGSISTLTIQRTEQRDSAMYRCASSPGTGAFRGTDTQYFGPGTRLTVL.

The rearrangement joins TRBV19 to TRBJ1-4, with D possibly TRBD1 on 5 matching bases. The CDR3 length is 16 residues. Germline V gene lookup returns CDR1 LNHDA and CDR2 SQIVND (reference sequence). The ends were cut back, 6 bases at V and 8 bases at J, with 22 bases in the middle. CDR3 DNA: TGTGCCAGTAGGGGACCTGCGGGGGAAATAGGCGAAAAACTGTTTTTT. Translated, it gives CASRGPAGEIGEKLFF.

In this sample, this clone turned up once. The CDR3 DNA reads TGTGCCAGCAGCCCCAGACAGGGGACAGATACGCAGTATTTT. Residues: CASSPRQGTDTQYF. This sequence joins TRBV5-5 and TRBJ2-3, with 8 bases aligning to TRBD1. Looked up from germline, CDR1 is SGHKS and CDR2 is YYEKEE (reference sequence). The CDR3 loop spans 14 amino acids. The junction had 4 bases not matched to a gene; V was cut back by 4 bases and J by 3 bases.

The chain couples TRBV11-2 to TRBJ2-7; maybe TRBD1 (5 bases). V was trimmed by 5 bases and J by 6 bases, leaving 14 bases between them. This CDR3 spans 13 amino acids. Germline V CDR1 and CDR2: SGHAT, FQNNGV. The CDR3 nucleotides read TGTGCCAGCAGCCCCTGGGGCAGATCCGAGCAGTACTTC. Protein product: CASSPWGRSEQYF.

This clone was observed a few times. The CDR3 DNA reads as TGCGCCAGCAGCTTAACTCCCGGGACAGGGGCAGATACGCAGTATTTT. This encodes CASSLTPGTGADTQYF. The chain joins TRBV5-1 to TRBJ2-3; 10 positions agree with TRBD1. V shed 2 bases, J shed 4 bases, and the junction held 7 bases outside the gene matches. CDR1 is SGHRS and CDR2 is YFSETQ in the germline V gene. This CDR3 has 16 residues.

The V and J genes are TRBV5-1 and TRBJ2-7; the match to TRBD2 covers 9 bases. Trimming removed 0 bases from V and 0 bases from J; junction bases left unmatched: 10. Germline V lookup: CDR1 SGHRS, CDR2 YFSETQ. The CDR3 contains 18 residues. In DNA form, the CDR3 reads TGCGCCAGCAGCTTGGTTGGTAGCGGGGGTCCAAGCTCCTACGAGCAGTACTTC. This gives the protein CASSLVGSGGPSSYEQYF.

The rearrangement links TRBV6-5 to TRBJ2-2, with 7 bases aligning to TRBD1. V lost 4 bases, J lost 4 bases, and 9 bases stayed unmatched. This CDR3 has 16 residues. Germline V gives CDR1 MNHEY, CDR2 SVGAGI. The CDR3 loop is CASSSPTGLGTGELFF. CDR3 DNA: TGTGCCAGCAGTTCCCCGACAGGGTTAGGCACCGGGGAGCTGTTTTTT.

DNA for the CDR3: TGTGCCAGCAGTTTTAAGGAGGGACTAGGTTACGAGCAGTACTTC. Translation: CASSFKEGLGYEQYF. The chain uses TRBV27 and TRBJ2-7; TRBD2 matches 8 bases. With V trimmed by 3 bases and J by 4 bases, 8 bases remained unmatched. CDR1 MNHEY and CDR2 SMNVEV come from the germline V gene (reference sequence). The CDR3 spans 15 residues.